One and the same sample provided the 9 T cell receptor beta chains below, sequenced in a study of STAT5B mutations in CD4+ large granular lymphocyte leukemia. The repertoire was sequenced with immunoSEQ multiplex PCR; TCRdb's copy has only in-frame clones and lacks some. Among some 45,000 clones listed, roughly 85% were seen once. Sample: CD4+ T cells from blood buffy coats. These receptors were collected from a human donor in good health.

V is TRBV13 and J is TRBJ2-7, with D perhaps TRBD1 (6 bases). The CDR3 spans 15 residues. V gave up 5 bases and J gave up 0 bases, with 14 bases separating them. Germline lookup yields CDR1 PRHDT and CDR2 FYEKMQ (reference sequence). For the CDR3, the DNA is TGTGCCAGCAGCCGACAGGCCTCTCACTCCTACGAGCAGTACTTC. Encoded protein: CASSRQASHSYEQYF. Variable domain in full (rest from reference TRBV13 and TRBJ2-7): AAGVIQSPRHLIKEKRETATLKCYPIPRHDTVYWYQQGPGQDPQFLISFYEKMQSDKGSIPDRFSAQQFSDYHSELNMSSLELGDSALYFCASSRQASHSYEQYFGPGTRLTVT.

DNA of the CDR3: TGTGCCAGCAGTAATCCGGGACAGGGGACCTATGGCTACACCTTC. Protein: CASSNPGQGTYGYTF. This chain uses TRBV6-1 with TRBJ1-2; 10 bases align to TRBD1. The CDR3 length is 15 residues. The junction had 7 bases not matched to a gene; V was cut back by 5 bases and J by 4 bases. Germline-derived CDR1 and CDR2 are MNHNS and SASEGT.

V gene TRBV5-6 combines with J gene TRBJ1-3; D is unresolved. V shed 4 bases and J shed 4 bases, with 6 bases lying between them. The CDR3 has 12 residues. In germline, CDR1 is SGHDT, CDR2 YYEEEE. CDR3 residues: CASSLRGNTIYF. In DNA, the CDR3 is TGTGCCAGCAGCCTGAGGGGAAACACCATATATTTT.

The chain uses TRBV11-2 and TRBJ1-5; D is perhaps TRBD1 (5 bases). The germline CDR1 and CDR2 sequences are SGHAT and FQNNGV. The V end was cut by 0 bases, the J end by 9 bases, with 9 bases between. The CDR3 is made up of 13 amino acids. The CDR3 sequence: CASSLDRRGPQHF. The CDR3 DNA sequence: TGTGCCAGCAGCTTAGATAGGAGGGGGCCCCAGCATTTT.

The chain joins TRBV30 to TRBJ1-4; a weak D match, TRBD1 (5 bases). The CDR3 is made up of 15 amino acids. The V and J ends lost 0 bases and 7 bases respectively, with 15 bases between them. The germline V gene encodes CDR1 GTSNPN and CDR2 SVGIG (reference sequence). The CDR3 protein is CAWSVDTILTEKLFF. The CDR3 bases are TGTGCCTGGAGTGTGGACACAATTCTTACTGAAAAACTGTTTTTT. Together with reference TRBV30 and TRBJ1-4, the CDR3 gives the full variable domain: SQTIHQWPATLVQPVGSPLSLECTVEGTSNPNLYWYRQAAGRGLQLLFYSVGIGQISSEVPQNLSASRPQDRQFILSSKKLLLSDSGFYLCAWSVDTILTEKLFFGSGTQLSVL.

The genes are TRBV7-2 and TRBJ1-1; possibly TRBD1 for D (6 bases). CDR1 and CDR2 from the germline V gene are SGHTA and FQGNSA. This CDR3 has 14 residues. V dropped 5 bases and J dropped 6 bases, with 16 bases sitting between them. The CDR3 DNA is TGTGCCAGCAGCCCAGGTCCGGGACACGCTGAAGCTTTCTTT. Its translation is CASSPGPGHAEAFF.

This chain joins TRBV28 and TRBJ1-5, with 8 bases matching TRBD1. The germline V gene has CDR1 MDHEN and CDR2 SYDVKM. The CDR3 has 14 residues. J gave up 5 bases and V 6 bases, and 6 bases lay outside the gene matches. The CDR3 sequence: CASSDRGSYQPQHF. The CDR3, as DNA: TGTGCCAGCAGCGACAGGGGTAGTTATCAGCCCCAGCATTTT.

This chain joins TRBV19 and TRBJ2-3; 8 nucleotides agree with TRBD1. Per germline, CDR1 LNHDA and CDR2 SQIVND (reference sequence). V lost 5 bases, J lost 7 bases, and 11 bases stayed unmatched. The CDR3 has 15 residues. The CDR3 DNA is TGTGCCAGTAGTCTCGGGGGACAGGCAGATCATACGCAGTATTTT. Its protein product is CASSLGGQADHTQYF.

The genes are TRBV27 and TRBJ2-1, with D perhaps TRBD2 (6 bases). Germline lookup yields CDR1 MNHEY and CDR2 SMNVEV (reference sequence). The CDR3 runs to 13 residues. The V gene lost 6 bases and the J gene lost 6 bases, with 12 bases spanning the gap. The CDR3 DNA follows: TGTGCCAGCAGCTGGACTATAGGCAATGAGCAGTTCTTC. Protein: CASSWTIGNEQFF.